This T cell receptor beta chain was obtained from a study of T cell responses to AZD1222 COVID-19 vaccine. On this clone itself: One junction end does not reproduce the germline sequence, and a read error may be involved.

TCRdb's table, derived via immunoSEQ multiplex PCR, lists solely in-frame clones and lacks some. Found here are 190,000 or so clones, around 89% of them singletons; the top ten hold more than 25%. Germline CDR1 is SSHAT and CDR2 is FNYEAQ (reference sequence). The CDR3 runs 15 residues. V and J are TRBV7-7 and TRBJ2-1, with TRBD2 as a possible D gene (6 bases). This receptor was obtained from an adult who received the AZD1222 COVID-19 vaccine. Sample: peripheral blood, taken 28 days after the second AZD1222 dose. CDR3 region: CASSLEAGSFNEQFF. The CDR3 DNA follows: TGTGCTAGCAGCTTAGAAGCGGGCTCCTTCAATGAGCAGTTCTTC.